This paragraph reports one TCR beta chain. In the original processing: The authors estimated nucleated cell counts from reference gene primer amplification. The data were produced by immunoSEQ multiplex PCR, yet TCRdb's version contains in-frame clones alone and is incomplete. D and trimming come from the DNA, and the V and J calls and clone size come from that table. Here the sample spans 89,000 or so clones, approximately 85% being singletons. Germline V gene lookup returns CDR1 KGHDR and CDR2 SFDVKD. The V end lost 9 bases, the J end lost 5 bases, and 12 bases lay between the germline ends. The CDR3 sequence is 12 residues long. These data are taken from a study of blood T cell repertoires in COVID-19. At the level of the study: Researchers got acute and convalescent COVID-19 samples from the United States, Italy and Spain. Sample material is recorded as cDNA or gDNA derived from T cells, B-cell-depleted T cells, or PBMCs.

The receptor comes from a man aged 50 or older with active COVID-19. The chain couples TRBV24-1 to TRBJ2-5, with TRBD1 as a possible D gene (6 bases). Material for sequencing was peripheral blood. CDR3 loop: CATFRGGETQYF. CDR3 nucleotides: TGTGCCACCTTCAGGGGCGGCGAGACCCAGTACTTC.